The rows below give T cell receptor beta chains drawn from one sample of a study of human T cells and chemical hapten exposure. MiXCR, run by TCRdb on the RACE reads, gives a single entry per CDR3 protein. The sample includes about 94,000 distinct CDR3 sequences, 9.3% of them seen just once. The starting material was whole blood, obtained in connection with sensitization to the hapten diphenylcyclopropenone (DPC). These receptors all come from a woman in her 40s with alopecia areata. Some clones in this sample may be carry-over from other donors' samples. Both conserved end residues are part of each CDR3. The D gene is left open where the match is weak. Rows may omit the clone size; those that give it use once, few, many or a size class.

J gene	clone size	D gene	V gene	CDR3 DNA	CDR3 protein
TRBJ1-5	many	TRBD1	TRBV19	TGTGCCAGTAGTAGACAGGGTAATCAGCCCCAGCATTTT	CASSRQGNQPQHF
TRBJ2-1	.	TRBD2	TRBV7-2	TGTGCCAGCAGCTTCCCCGGGACTAGCGGAGGGAGCTCCTACAATGAGCAGTTCTTC	CASSFPGTSGGSSYNEQFF
TRBJ2-1	.	TRBD1	TRBV7-2	TGTGTCAGCAGTGACCGGGACAGGGGAATAGCTGAGCAGTTCTTC	CVSSDRDRGIAEQFF
TRBJ2-2	many	.	TRBV6-5	TGTGCCAGCAGTTACAGGGTCACCGGGGAGCTGTTTTTT	CASSYRVTGELFF
TRBJ2-1	few	.	TRBV4-3	TGCGCCAGCAGCCCGTTCACGGGATCCCCTGGAGAGCAGTTCTTC	CASSPFTGSPGEQFF
TRBJ1-1	many	.	TRBV9	TGTGCCAGCAGCGTTCCGTGGGGGACTGAAGCTTTCTTT	CASSVPWGTEAFF
TRBJ2-7	.	TRBD2	TRBV20-1	TGCAGTGCTCTTAAACTAGCGGGATTCCACGAGCAGTACTTC	CSALKLAGFHEQYF
TRBJ1-1	few	.	TRBV11-1	TGTGCCAGCAGAAGGGCCGGTGAAGCTTTCTTT	CASRRAGEAFF
TRBJ2-1	many	.	TRBV4-2	TGTGCCAGCAGCCAAGATCATGAGCAGTTCTTC	CASSQDHEQFF
TRBJ2-2	.	TRBD2	TRBV7-3	TGTGCCAGCAGGACCGGCGGGGGACGAGCCGGGGAGCTGTTTTTT	CASRTGGGRAGELFF
TRBJ2-5	.	TRBD1	TRBV6-6	TGTGCCAGCAGTTCCGAAGGGACAGCTAAAGAGACCCAGTACTTC	CASSSEGTAKETQYF
TRBJ1-6	many	.	TRBV3-1	TGTGCCAGCAGTTCGACAGAAAATTCACCCCTCCACTTT	CASSSTENSPLHF
TRBJ2-7	many	.	TRBV7-2	TGTGCCAGCAGCTTAGATCAGGGACGCGAGCAGTACTTC	CASSLDQGREQYF
TRBJ2-7	.	TRBD2	TRBV6-2/TRBV6-3	TGTGCCAGCACCCCTTGGGCTAGCGGGACTTCCTACGAGCAGTACTTC	CASTPWASGTSYEQYF
TRBJ2-3	.	.	TRBV29-1	TGCAGTGCCGGCGCGGGGACAGGCACAGATACGCAGTATTTT	CSAGAGTGTDTQYF
TRBJ1-6	few	.	TRBV28	TGTGCCAGCAGTTTATCAGCCGCACCCCTCCACTTT	CASSLSAAPLHF
TRBJ2-1	many	.	TRBV10-3	TGTGCCATCAGTGAGTTAGACGGCCGCTCCTACAATGAGCAGTTCTTC	CAISELDGRSYNEQFF
TRBJ2-1	few	TRBD2	TRBV6-2/TRBV6-3	TGTGCCAGCAGTTTCTTAGCGGGAGTTAGGAATGAGCAGTTCTTC	CASSFLAGVRNEQFF
TRBJ2-7	.	TRBD1	TRBV6-5	TGTGCCAGCAGTTACGGGGCAGGGGGCTCCTACGAGCAGTACTTC	CASSYGAGGSYEQYF
TRBJ2-7	few	TRBD1	TRBV7-8	TGTGCCAGCAGGCCGGGACAGGGGGCCCACGAGCAGTACTTC	CASRPGQGAHEQYF
TRBJ2-1	many	TRBD2	TRBV28	TGTGCCAGCAGTTTCGGACTAGCGTCTGACAATGAGCAGTTCTTC	CASSFGLASDNEQFF
TRBJ1-6	few	TRBD1	TRBV4-1	TGCGCCAGCAGCCAAAAACAGGGGAATAATTCACCCCTCCACTTT	CASSQKQGNNSPLHF
TRBJ2-7	.	.	TRBV11-2	TGTGCCAGCAGCTTAGAAGGGGGGCGATACGAGCAGTACTTC	CASSLEGGRYEQYF
TRBJ2-5	.	.	TRBV19	TGTGCCAGTAGTATAATGATACAAGAGACCCAGTACTTC	CASSIMIQETQYF
TRBJ2-1	many	TRBD2	TRBV7-7	TGTGCTAGCAGCTTGGCGGGAGTGGATAATGAGCAGTTCTTC	CASSLAGVDNEQFF
TRBJ2-7	few	.	TRBV18	TGTGCCAGCTCAGAAGGTGACTCCTACGAGCAGTACTTC	CASSEGDSYEQYF
TRBJ2-3	.	TRBD2	TRBV12-3/TRBV12-4	TGTGCCAGCAGTTTAGCGCTAACGGCTAGCGGGAGACTAAATTTT	CASSLALTASGRLNF
TRBJ1-1	.	TRBD1	TRBV5-1	TGCGCCAGCAGCCCTTCCGGGACAGAGAACACTGAAGCTTTCTTT	CASSPSGTENTEAFF
TRBJ2-7	.	TRBD2	TRBV10-3	TGTGCCATCAGTGGGAATAGCGGGAGCTCCTACGAGCAGTACTTC	CAISGNSGSSYEQYF